Each of the 27 T cell receptor beta chains below was sequenced from the same sample in a study of T cells in Graves' hyperthyroidism and ophthalmopathy. RNA transcripts were the template for amplifying TCR beta CDR3 regions. The TCR CDR3 first-round RT-PCR relied on the HTBI primer set. MiXCR, applied by TCRdb to the multiplex PCR reads, yields one record per CDR3 protein. The sample lists roughly 290,000 distinct CDR3 sequences, over 15% occurring once. Sequencing used blood. The receptors derive from a woman in her fifties or sixties with Graves' ophthalmopathy.

This clonotype showed up many times. The V and J genes are TRBV18 and TRBJ2-1; D may be TRBD2 (5 bases). The V end was cut by 6 bases, the J end by 7 bases, with 19 bases between. The CDR3 length is 15 residues. In germline, CDR1 is KGHSH, CDR2 LQKENI. The chain's CDR3 is CASSSDLLPGNEQFF. As DNA, the CDR3 is TGTGCCAGCTCCTCCGACCTACTGCCGGGGAATGAGCAGTTCTTC.

This clonotype was seen at least ten times. The chain recombines TRBV27 with TRBJ2-1, with TRBD2 matching over 9 bases. The CDR3 totals 18 residues. CDR1 MNHEY and CDR2 SMNVEV come from the germline V gene (reference sequence). V dropped 3 bases and J dropped 3; count of bases not matched to a gene: 12. The CDR3 here is CASSLRGIAGVSYNEQFF. In nucleotides, the CDR3 is TGTGCCAGCAGTTTGAGGGGGATAGCGGGGGTTAGCTACAATGAGCAGTTCTTC.

The chain employs TRBV4-1 and TRBJ1-4; D gene uncertain. Deletions cut 0 bases from V and 5 bases from J, with 13 bases between. The V gene's germline CDR1 is MGHRA and CDR2 YSYEKL. The length of the CDR3 is 16 residues. The CDR3 bases are TGCGCCAGCAGCCAAGATTGGGCTGGGATCAATGAAAAACTGTTTTTT. It codes for CASSQDWAGINEKLFF.

V gene TRBV4-1 combines with J gene TRBJ2-3; 9 nucleotides agree with TRBD2. This CDR3 is 18 amino acids long. V trimming: 0 bases; J trimming: 4 bases; junction bases outside the gene matches: 11. Germline V CDR1 and CDR2: MGHRA, YSYEKL. The chain's CDR3 is CASSQDKAGIAGADTQYF. CDR3 DNA sequence: TGCGCCAGCAGCCAAGATAAAGCGGGGATAGCGGGAGCAGATACGCAGTATTTT.

This clonotype was recorded many times. V is TRBV29-1 and J is TRBJ1-5; D possibly corresponds to TRBD1 (6 bases). Germline CDR1 reads SQVTM; CDR2 reads ANQGSEA. V dropped 7 bases and J dropped 5 bases, with 9 bases sitting between them. This CDR3 is 11 amino acids long. Written as DNA, the CDR3 is TGCAGCGGCAGGGGAGATCAGCCCCAGCATTTT. Residues: CSGRGDQPQHF.

This clonotype was seen repeatedly, ten times or more. This rearrangement joins TRBV6-2 or TRBV6-3 to TRBJ1-5; D call uncertain. The germline CDR1 and CDR2 sequences are MNHEY and SVGEGT. V was pared by 3 bases and J by 4 bases, with 10 bases between. This CDR3 has 14 residues. CDR3 in DNA: TGTGCCAGCAGTTATGCCCGAGGGAATCAGCCCCAGCATTTT. This encodes CASSYARGNQPQHF.

This clonotype has a count of ten or more. The rearrangement joins TRBV11-2 to TRBJ2-7, with D perhaps assigned TRBD1 or TRBD2 (6 bases each). The germline CDR1 and CDR2 sequences are SGHAT and FQNNGV. V was clipped by 3 bases and J by 5 bases, with 14 bases between them. The CDR3 consists of 14 residues. The CDR3: CASSFPSGAHEQYF. The DNA for the CDR3 is TGTGCCAGCAGCTTCCCCTCGGGGGCCCACGAGCAGTACTTC.

This clonotype was observed a handful of times. The CDR3 region is CASSPRTVTNTEAFF. The DNA of the CDR3 is TGCGCCAGCAGCCCCAGGACGGTAACGAACACTGAAGCTTTCTTT. The rearrangement joins TRBV5-1 to TRBJ1-1, with no clear D. V shed 4 bases and J shed 1 base, with 14 bases lying between them. Germline CDR1 is SGHRS and CDR2 is YFSETQ. The CDR3 is made up of 15 amino acids.

This clonotype has at least ten counts. The genes are TRBV6-5 and TRBJ2-5, with no clear D. The V gene lost 1 base and the J gene lost 4 bases, with 16 bases spanning the gap. Looked up from germline, CDR1 is MNHEY and CDR2 is SVGAGI. There are 16 residues in the CDR3. In DNA form, the CDR3 reads TGTGCCAGCAGTTACTTTGAACAGAAACAGAGAGAGACCCAGTACTTC. It codes for CASSYFEQKQRETQYF.

Ten or more counts support this clonotype. The J gene is TRBJ2-5, the V gene TRBV19; D gene unclear. This CDR3 has 14 residues. V lost 10 bases and J lost 5, with 20 bases in between. CDR1 and CDR2 from the germline V gene are LNHDA and SQIVND (reference sequence). The CDR3 loop is CATQLVAAGETQYF. The CDR3 nucleotides are TGTGCCACCCAGTTAGTCGCAGCCGGGGAGACCCAGTACTTC.

V gene TRBV7-2 combines with J gene TRBJ2-7; 7 bases line up with TRBD2. The CDR3 is 13 amino acids. Germline CDR1 SGHTA, CDR2 FQGNSA. V lost 2 bases, J lost 4 bases, and 2 bases stayed unmatched. The CDR3 loop is CASSLLAEYEQYF. The CDR3 coding sequence is TGTGCCAGCAGCTTACTAGCGGAGTACGAGCAGTACTTC.

This clonotype showed up many times. The chain links TRBV6-1 to TRBJ2-4; 7 nucleotides line up with TRBD2. The length of the CDR3 is 13 residues. Germline CDR1 reads MNHNS; CDR2 reads SASEGT. The V gene end was trimmed by 3 bases and the J gene end by 7 bases; junction bases not matched to a gene: 3. The CDR3 sequence: CASSEEGGNIQYF. CDR3 bases: TGTGCCAGCAGTGAGGAGGGAGGGAACATTCAGTACTTC.

The CDR3 sequence is CASSPEGGIDEQFF. The CDR3 DNA reads as TGTGCCAGCAGCCCGGAGGGAGGGATCGATGAGCAGTTCTTC. The V and J genes are TRBV7-9 and TRBJ2-1; 7 bases are a match to TRBD2. This CDR3 contains 14 residues. Germline-derived CDR1 and CDR2 are SEHNR and FQNEAQ (reference sequence). Trimming at V came to 5 bases and at J to 8 bases, leaving 9 bases not matched to a gene.

This clonotype appeared many times. This chain links TRBV6-2 or TRBV6-3 with TRBJ2-1; 11 bases line up with TRBD2. From germline, CDR1 is MNHEY and CDR2 SVGEGT. This CDR3 contains 17 residues. V was pared by 2 bases and J by 4 bases, with 7 bases of the junction left unmatched. CDR3 region: CASSYTTLAGGYNEQFF. In nucleotides, the CDR3 is TGTGCCAGCAGTTACACAACCCTAGCGGGGGGATACAATGAGCAGTTCTTC.

There are a few counts of this clonotype. V and J are TRBV27 and TRBJ2-2, with D perhaps TRBD2 (5 bases). V lost 6 bases and J lost 0, with 23 bases in between. This CDR3 region has 19 residues. Germline CDR1 MNHEY, CDR2 SMNVEV (reference sequence). The CDR3 here is CASRLRKTGTAPNTGELFF. CDR3 sequence (DNA): TGTGCCAGCAGACTAAGGAAGACGGGAACAGCCCCGAACACCGGGGAGCTGTTTTTT.

The CDR3 nucleotides read TGCGCCAGCAGCCAAGAAAGGGGACAGGGCTATGGCTACACCTTC. Its translation is CASSQERGQGYGYTF. The chain employs TRBV4-1 and TRBJ1-2; TRBD1 matches 9 bases. The CDR3 extends over 15 amino acids. Germline lookup yields CDR1 MGHRA and CDR2 YSYEKL. The V and J ends lost 0 bases and 4 bases, in that order; junction bases with no gene match: 3.

The chain combines TRBV7-2 with TRBJ1-6; maybe TRBD1 (5 bases). Germline-derived CDR1 and CDR2 are SGHTA and FQGNSA. V was cut by 2 bases and J by 10 bases, with 21 bases left in between. CDR3 length: 17 residues. The CDR3 DNA reads TGTGCCAGCAGCTTATCTAATTTATGGGGGAGCGGGTCACCCCTCCACTTT. This sequence encodes CASSLSNLWGSGSPLHF.

This clonotype was counted many times. The chain combines TRBV7-2 with TRBJ1-5; D not certain. Per the germline V gene, CDR1 is SGHTA and CDR2 is FQGNSA. The CDR3 has 14 amino acids. Trimming shortened V by 0 bases and J by 3 bases, and 6 bases separated the two germline ends. CDR3 protein: CASSLAQNNQPQHF. In nucleotides, the CDR3 is TGTGCCAGCAGCTTAGCACAGAACAATCAGCCCCAGCATTTT. Looking up the rest from reference TRBV7-2 and TRBJ1-5 gives the full variable domain: GAGVSQSPSNKVTEKGKDVELRCDPISGHTALYWYRQSLGQGLEFLIYFQGNSAPDKSGLPSDRFSAERTGGSVSTLTIQRTQQEDSAVYLCASSLAQNNQPQHFGDGTRLSIL.

The chain employs TRBV20-1 and TRBJ1-1; 9 positions match TRBD1. Trimming cost V 3 bases and J 11 bases; bases outside gene matches: 10. The CDR3 length is 13 residues. Germline values: CDR1 DFQATT, CDR2 SNEGSKA (reference sequence). In DNA form, the CDR3 reads TGCAGTGCTAGTTCCGGGACAGGGTCTATCGCTTTCTTT. It translates to CSASSGTGSIAFF.

This clonotype was observed many times. The chain carries TRBV6-2 or TRBV6-3 and TRBJ1-1, with D unresolved. The CDR3 runs 14 residues. CDR1 is MNHEY, CDR2 SVGEGT, per germline. With 8 bases removed from V and 0 bases from J, the gap between germline ends came to 13 bases. The CDR3 DNA follows: TGTGCCAGCCTCAAGGATAACTTGAACACTGAAGCTTTCTTT. Translated, it gives CASLKDNLNTEAFF.

This chain links TRBV9 with TRBJ2-7, with D perhaps TRBD2 (5 bases). This CDR3 comprises 14 residues. Germline lookup yields CDR1 SGDLS and CDR2 YYNGEE. Between the trimmed V and J ends, which lost 0 bases and 6 bases, there was a span of 13 bases. CDR3 amino acids: CASSVENGRGEQYF. CDR3 coding DNA: TGTGCCAGCAGCGTAGAGAACGGACGGGGCGAGCAGTACTTC.

This clonotype was seen many times. CDR3 nucleotides: TGTGCCAGCAGCTTAACCCCAGGGGTAGAGGAGACCCAGTACTTC. This encodes CASSLTPGVEETQYF. The V gene is TRBV7-3, the J gene TRBJ2-5; the D gene is possibly TRBD1 (6 bases). Between the trimmed V and J ends, which lost 0 bases and 5 bases, there was a span of 13 bases. The CDR3 runs to 15 residues. Looked up from germline, CDR1 is SGHTA and CDR2 is FQGTGA.

This clonotype was observed at least ten times. The chain joins TRBV20-1 to TRBJ1-5; weak D call: TRBD1 (5 bases). V shed 3 bases and J shed 5 bases, with 11 bases lying between them. CDR3 length: 13 residues. CDR1 and CDR2 from the germline V gene are DFQATT and SNEGSKA (reference sequence). CDR3 sequence (DNA): TGCAGTGCTAGTGGGGGAGGGGATCAGCCCCAGCATTTT. Translated, it gives CSASGGGDQPQHF.

This clonotype was picked up a small number of times. The chain links TRBV5-1 to TRBJ2-2; possibly TRBD2 for D (5 bases). The CDR3 extends over 12 amino acids. V was shortened by 5 bases and J by 7 bases, with 9 bases between the two germline ends. The germline CDR1 and CDR2 sequences are SGHRS and YFSETQ. The CDR3 nucleotides are TGCGCCAGCAGAGAGGGTATCGGGGAGCTGTTTTTT. Amino acid sequence: CASREGIGELFF.

There are a few counts of this clonotype. The J gene is TRBJ1-2, the V gene TRBV10-2, with 7 bases matching TRBD1. This CDR3 comprises 13 residues. The J segment lost 8 bases and the V segment lost 2 bases, leaving 5 bases of the junction unmatched. Germline CDR1 reads WSHSY; CDR2 reads SAAADI. The CDR3 here is CASSEETGNGYTF. The CDR3 nucleotides read TGCGCCAGCAGTGAGGAGACAGGGAACGGCTACACCTTC.

This clonotype has a count of ten or more. This chain uses TRBV9 with TRBJ2-5, with 7 bases fitting TRBD2. Trimming cost V 6 bases and J 3 bases; bases outside gene matches: 11. Germline V CDR1 and CDR2: SGDLS, YYNGEE. The CDR3 loop spans 15 amino acids. In nucleotides, the CDR3 is TGTGCCAGCACCCCCAACCCCAGCGGGGAAGAGACCCAGTACTTC. Translating gives CASTPNPSGEETQYF.

This clonotype occurred a few times. V usage is TRBV6-4 and J usage is TRBJ1-1; 9 bases are shared with TRBD1. CDR3 length: 13 amino acids. The V gene's germline CDR1 is MRHNA and CDR2 SNTAGT. Trimming at V came to 8 bases and at J to 3 bases, leaving 4 bases not matched to a gene. The CDR3 here is CASGRDRDTEAFF. The CDR3 region has the DNA TGTGCCAGCGGAAGGGACAGGGACACTGAAGCTTTCTTT.